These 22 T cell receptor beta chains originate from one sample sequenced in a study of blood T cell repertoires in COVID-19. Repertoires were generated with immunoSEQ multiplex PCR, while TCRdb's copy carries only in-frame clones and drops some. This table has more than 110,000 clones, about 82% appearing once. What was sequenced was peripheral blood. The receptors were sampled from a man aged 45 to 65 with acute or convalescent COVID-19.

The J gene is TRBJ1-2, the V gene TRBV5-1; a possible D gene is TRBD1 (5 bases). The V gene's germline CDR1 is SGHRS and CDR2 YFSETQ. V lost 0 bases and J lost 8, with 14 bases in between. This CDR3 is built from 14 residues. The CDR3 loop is CASSLGGPGGGYTF. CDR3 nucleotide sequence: TGCGCCAGCAGCTTGGGGGGCCCCGGGGGAGGCTACACCTTC.

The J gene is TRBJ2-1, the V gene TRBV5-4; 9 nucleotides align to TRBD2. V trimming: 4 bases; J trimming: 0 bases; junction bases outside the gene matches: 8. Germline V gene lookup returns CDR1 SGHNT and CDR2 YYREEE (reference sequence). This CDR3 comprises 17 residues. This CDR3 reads CASSPGLAQSSYNEQFF. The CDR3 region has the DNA TGTGCCAGCAGCCCTGGACTAGCGCAAAGCTCCTACAATGAGCAGTTCTTC.

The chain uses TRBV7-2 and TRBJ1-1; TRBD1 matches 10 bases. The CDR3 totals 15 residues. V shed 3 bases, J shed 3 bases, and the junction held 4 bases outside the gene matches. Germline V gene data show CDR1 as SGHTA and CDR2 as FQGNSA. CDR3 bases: TGTGCCAGCAGCTTCACAGGACAGGGGGACACTGAAGCTTTCTTT. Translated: CASSFTGQGDTEAFF.

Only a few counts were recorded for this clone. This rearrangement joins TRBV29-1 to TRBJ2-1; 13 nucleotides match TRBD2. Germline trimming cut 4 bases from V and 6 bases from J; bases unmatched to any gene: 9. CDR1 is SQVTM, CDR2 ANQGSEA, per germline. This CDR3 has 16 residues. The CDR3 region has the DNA TGCAGCGTTGTACGCACTAGCGGGGGGGCCGGCAATGAGCAGTTCTTC. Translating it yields CSVVRTSGGAGNEQFF.

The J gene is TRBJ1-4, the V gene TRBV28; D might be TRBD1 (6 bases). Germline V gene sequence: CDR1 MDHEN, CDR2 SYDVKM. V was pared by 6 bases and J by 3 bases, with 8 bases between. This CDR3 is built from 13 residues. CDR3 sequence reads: CASRTGANEKLFF. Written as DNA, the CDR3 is TGTGCCAGCAGGACAGGTGCTAATGAAAAACTGTTTTTT.

This CDR3 reads CASSSDGQPNQPQHF. The CDR3 DNA sequence: TGTGCCAGCAGCTCGGACGGACAGCCCAATCAGCCCCAGCATTTT. The chain is built from TRBV11-3 and TRBJ1-5, with TRBD1 as a possible D gene (6 bases). The V gene's germline CDR1 is SGHNT and CDR2 YENEEA. The CDR3 sequence is 15 residues long. V was pared by 4 bases and J by 3 bases, with 13 bases between.

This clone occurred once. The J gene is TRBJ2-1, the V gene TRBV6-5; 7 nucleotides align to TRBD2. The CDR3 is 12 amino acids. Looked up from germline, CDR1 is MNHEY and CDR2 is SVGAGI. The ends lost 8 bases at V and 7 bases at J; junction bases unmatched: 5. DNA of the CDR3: TGTGCCAGCGGACTAGTTGGGAATGAGCAGTTCTTC. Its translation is CASGLVGNEQFF.

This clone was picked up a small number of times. The CDR3 bases are TGTGCCAGCATCCAGACTAGCGGGAGCTCCTACAATGAGCAGTTCTTC. Encoded protein: CASIQTSGSSYNEQFF. This chain uses TRBV7-9 with TRBJ2-1; TRBD2 matches 12 bases. The germline V gene encodes CDR1 SEHNR and CDR2 FQNEAQ (reference sequence). Trimming removed 7 bases from V and 0 bases from J; junction bases left unmatched: 4. This CDR3 has 16 amino acids.

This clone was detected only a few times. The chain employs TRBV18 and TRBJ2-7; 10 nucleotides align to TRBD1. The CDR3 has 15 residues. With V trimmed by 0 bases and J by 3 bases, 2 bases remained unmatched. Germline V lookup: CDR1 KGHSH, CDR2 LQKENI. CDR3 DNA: TGTGCCAGCTCACCACCGGGACAGGGGTTCTACGAGCAGTACTTC. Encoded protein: CASSPPGQGFYEQYF.

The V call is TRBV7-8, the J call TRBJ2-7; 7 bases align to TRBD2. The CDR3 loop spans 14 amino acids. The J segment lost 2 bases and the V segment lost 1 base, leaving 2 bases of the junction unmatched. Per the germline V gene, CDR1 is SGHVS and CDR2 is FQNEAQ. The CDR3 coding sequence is TGTGCCAGCAGCTTAGGGCTAGCGGCCTACGAGCAGTACTTC. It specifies CASSLGLAAYEQYF.

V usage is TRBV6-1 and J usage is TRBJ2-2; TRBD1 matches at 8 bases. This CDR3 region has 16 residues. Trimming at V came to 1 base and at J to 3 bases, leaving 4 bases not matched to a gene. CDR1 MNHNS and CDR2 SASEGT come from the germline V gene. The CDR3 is CASSEGDRLHTGELFF. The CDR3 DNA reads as TGTGCCAGCAGTGAAGGGGACAGGCTTCACACCGGGGAGCTGTTTTTT.

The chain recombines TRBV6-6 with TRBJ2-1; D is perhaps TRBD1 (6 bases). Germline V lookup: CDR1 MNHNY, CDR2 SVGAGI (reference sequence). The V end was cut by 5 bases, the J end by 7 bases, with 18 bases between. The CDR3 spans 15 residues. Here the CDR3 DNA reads TGTGCCAGCAGTCAAGAACGACAGGTTGGGAATGAGCAGTTCTTC. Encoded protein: CASSQERQVGNEQFF.

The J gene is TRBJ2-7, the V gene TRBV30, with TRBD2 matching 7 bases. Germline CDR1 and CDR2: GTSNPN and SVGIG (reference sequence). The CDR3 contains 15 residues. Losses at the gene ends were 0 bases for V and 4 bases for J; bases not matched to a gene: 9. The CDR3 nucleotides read TGTGCCTGGAGTGTAGGTGAGGGAGGGCGGTACGAGCAGTACTTC. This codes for CAWSVGEGGRYEQYF. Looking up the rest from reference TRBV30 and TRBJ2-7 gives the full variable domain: SQTIHQWPATLVQPVGSPLSLECTVEGTSNPNLYWYRQAAGRGLQLLFYSVGIGQISSEVPQNLSASRPQDRQFILSSKKLLLSDSGFYLCAWSVGEGGRYEQYFGPGTRLTVT.

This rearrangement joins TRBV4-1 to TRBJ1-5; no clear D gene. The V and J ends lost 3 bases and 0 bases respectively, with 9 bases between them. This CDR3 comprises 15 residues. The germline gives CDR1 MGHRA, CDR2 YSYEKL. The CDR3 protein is CASSQAHLSNQPQHF. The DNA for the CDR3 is TGCGCCAGCAGCCAGGCCCACCTTAGCAATCAGCCCCAGCATTTT.

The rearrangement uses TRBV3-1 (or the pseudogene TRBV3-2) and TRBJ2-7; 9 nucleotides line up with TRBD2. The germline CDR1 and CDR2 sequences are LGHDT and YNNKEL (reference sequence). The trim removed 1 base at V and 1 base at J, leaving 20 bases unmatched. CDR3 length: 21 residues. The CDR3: CASSQVASPTWVAGVSYEQYF. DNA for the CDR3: TGTGCCAGCAGCCAAGTGGCCTCCCCAACCTGGGTAGCGGGAGTTTCCTACGAGCAGTACTTC.

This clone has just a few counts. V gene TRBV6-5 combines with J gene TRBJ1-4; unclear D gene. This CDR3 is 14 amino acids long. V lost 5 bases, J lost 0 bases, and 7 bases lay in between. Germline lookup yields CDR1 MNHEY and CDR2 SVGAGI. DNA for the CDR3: TGTGCCAGCAGTAGGGAGCCAACTAATGAAAAACTGTTTTTT. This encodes CASSREPTNEKLFF.

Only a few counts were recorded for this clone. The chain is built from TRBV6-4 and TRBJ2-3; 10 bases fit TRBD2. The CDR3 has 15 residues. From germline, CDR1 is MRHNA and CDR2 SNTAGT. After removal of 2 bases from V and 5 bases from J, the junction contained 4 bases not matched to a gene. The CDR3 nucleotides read TGTGCCAGCAGTGACGCTAGCGGGAGAGGAGATACGCAGTATTTT. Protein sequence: CASSDASGRGDTQYF.

The CDR3 loop is CAIKPSQEGGYTF. The DNA of the CDR3 is TGTGCCATCAAACCATCGCAGGAGGGCGGCTACACCTTC. The chain is built from TRBV10-3 and TRBJ1-2; D is unresolved. The germline V gene encodes CDR1 ENHRY and CDR2 SYGVKD. V dropped 7 bases and J dropped 8 bases, with 17 bases sitting between them. The CDR3 contains 13 residues.

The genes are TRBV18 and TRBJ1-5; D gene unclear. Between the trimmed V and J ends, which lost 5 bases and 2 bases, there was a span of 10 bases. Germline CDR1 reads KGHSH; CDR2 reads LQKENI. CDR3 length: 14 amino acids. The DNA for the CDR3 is TGTGCCAGCTCAGCGGAAGTTGGCAATCAGCCCCAGCATTTT. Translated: CASSAEVGNQPQHF.

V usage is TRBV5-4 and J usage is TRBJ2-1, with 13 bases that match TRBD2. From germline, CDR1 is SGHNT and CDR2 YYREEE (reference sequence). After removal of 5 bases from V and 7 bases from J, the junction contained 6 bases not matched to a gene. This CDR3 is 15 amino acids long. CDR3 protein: CASRSGTSGVNEQFF. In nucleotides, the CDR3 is TGTGCCAGCAGATCCGGGACTAGCGGGGTTAATGAGCAGTTCTTC.

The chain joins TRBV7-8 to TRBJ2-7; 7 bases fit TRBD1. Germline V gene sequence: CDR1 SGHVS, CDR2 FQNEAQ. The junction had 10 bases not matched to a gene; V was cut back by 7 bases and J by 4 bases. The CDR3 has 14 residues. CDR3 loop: CASTRDRAPYEQYF. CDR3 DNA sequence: TGTGCCAGCACTAGAGACAGGGCTCCATACGAGCAGTACTTC.

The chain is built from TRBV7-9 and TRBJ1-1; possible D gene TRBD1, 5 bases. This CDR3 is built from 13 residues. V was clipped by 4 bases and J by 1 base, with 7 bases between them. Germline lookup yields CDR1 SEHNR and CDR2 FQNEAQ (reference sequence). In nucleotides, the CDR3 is TGTGCCAGCAGCTCCCAGGGGAACACTGAAGCTTTCTTT. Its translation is CASSSQGNTEAFF.